A selection of T cell receptor beta chains follows, all from one sample in a study of T cell responses to AZD1222 COVID-19 vaccine. Here immunoSEQ multiplex PCR was the method, and the copy in TCRdb shows in-frame clones only, minus some. The repertoire holds more than 100,000 clones, about 94% seen once, with 5.4% in the top ten. The material sequenced was peripheral blood, taken on day 0 of AZD1222 vaccination. Source of these receptors: an adult in good health. CDR3s include the opening cysteine and the closing phenylalanine or tryptophan. The order of the fields is V gene, J gene, clone size, D gene, CDR3 DNA, CDR3 protein. D genes are given only for firm matches. Size is stated for part of the rows, as once, few or many counts, or as a class when the clone is expanded.

v_gene: TRBV27
j_gene: TRBJ2-2
abundance: .
d_gene: .
CDR3nt: TGTGCCAGCAGTTTCCTCGATAGGGGGTCGAACACCGGGGAGCTGTTTTTT
CDR3aa: CASSFLDRGSNTGELFF

v_gene: TRBV7-2
j_gene: TRBJ2-3
abundance: .
d_gene: .
CDR3nt: TGTGCCAGCAGCCGCGGCAGAGATACGCAGTATTTT
CDR3aa: CASSRGRDTQYF

v_gene: TRBV27
j_gene: TRBJ2-3
abundance: .
d_gene: TRBD2
CDR3nt: TGTGCCAGCAGTTTTAGGATAGCGGGGGGTCGCACAGATACGCAGTATTTT
CDR3aa: CASSFRIAGGRTDTQYF

v_gene: TRBV19
j_gene: TRBJ1-1
abundance: .
d_gene: .
CDR3nt: TGTGCCAGTAGTTCCTATAGAGGAGGTAAGGCTGGGCTGAACACTGAAGCTTTCTTT
CDR3aa: CASSSYRGGKAGLNTEAFF

v_gene: TRBV7-6
j_gene: TRBJ2-5
abundance: .
d_gene: .
CDR3nt: TGTGCCAGCAGCTTAGTCATTGGGAGGACAAAAGAGACCCAGTACTTC
CDR3aa: CASSLVIGRTKETQYF

v_gene: TRBV27
j_gene: TRBJ1-1
abundance: medium-sized
d_gene: .
CDR3nt: TGTGCCAGCAGTTTATCAGAGAACACTGAAGCTTTCTTT
CDR3aa: CASSLSENTEAFF

v_gene: TRBV6-5
j_gene: TRBJ2-1
abundance: .
d_gene: .
CDR3nt: TGTGCCAGCAGTTTGGGGACAGAGCAGTTCTTC
CDR3aa: CASSLGTEQFF

v_gene: TRBV7-2
j_gene: TRBJ2-1
abundance: .
d_gene: .
CDR3nt: TGTGCCAGCAGCTTAAACTACGGTGAGCAGTTCTTC
CDR3aa: CASSLNYGEQFF

v_gene: TRBV10-2
j_gene: TRBJ2-3
abundance: .
d_gene: TRBD2
CDR3nt: TGCGCCAGCACTGACCGGGGGGCGACTAGCGGGGAAAGTGGGGCAGATACGCAGTATTTT
CDR3aa: CASTDRGATSGESGADTQYF

v_gene: TRBV15
j_gene: TRBJ1-2
abundance: .
d_gene: .
CDR3nt: TGTGCCACCAGCAGAGTGGGCAGGGAAAGGCATGGCTACACCTTC
CDR3aa: CATSRVGRERHGYTF

v_gene: TRBV5-3
j_gene: TRBJ2-1
abundance: few
d_gene: TRBD1
CDR3nt: TGTGCCCAGAGGGCTCCAGACAGGGGGGCAGACAATGAGCAGTTCTTC
CDR3aa: CAQRAPDRGADNEQFF

v_gene: TRBV28
j_gene: TRBJ1-4
abundance: .
d_gene: .
CDR3nt: TGTGCCAGCAGGACTGGGGGGCCTGGGGAAAAACTGTTTTTT
CDR3aa: CASRTGGPGEKLFF

v_gene: TRBV19
j_gene: TRBJ2-3
abundance: .
d_gene: .
CDR3nt: TGTGCCAGTAGTCGTTCAGGACCTCGAGGCACAGATACGCAGTATTTT
CDR3aa: CASSRSGPRGTDTQYF

v_gene: TRBV27
j_gene: TRBJ2-1
abundance: .
d_gene: .
CDR3nt: TGTGCCAGCACCGAATTCGGGAGAGATTACAATGAGCAGTTCTTC
CDR3aa: CASTEFGRDYNEQFF

v_gene: TRBV7-9
j_gene: TRBJ2-5
abundance: .
d_gene: TRBD2
CDR3nt: TGTGCCAGCACGTTCAGCGGGAGGGAGACCCAGTACTTC
CDR3aa: CASTFSGRETQYF

v_gene: TRBV7-9
j_gene: TRBJ1-2
abundance: once
d_gene: .
CDR3nt: TGTGCCAGCAGGTCCGGGACCTTAATGGGCTACACCTTC
CDR3aa: CASRSGTLMGYTF